Below are 26 T cell receptor beta chains sequenced from a single sample in a study of blood T cell repertoires in COVID-19. Some clones are missing from TCRdb's copy, which holds only in-frame ones; the method was immunoSEQ multiplex PCR. The sample carries around 47,000 clones, about 86% recorded once. Sequencing input: peripheral blood. Receptor source: a human donor in a cohort sampled during active COVID-19.

The chain employs TRBV11-1 and TRBJ2-5, with a possible D match to TRBD2 (6 bases). With 4 bases removed from V and 2 bases from J, the gap between germline ends came to 17 bases. The CDR3 loop spans 16 amino acids. Germline V gene lookup returns CDR1 SGHAT and CDR2 FQDESV (reference sequence). The CDR3 loop reads CASSSRAGHHQETQYF. The CDR3 region has the DNA TGTGCCAGCAGCTCTCGAGCGGGCCACCATCAAGAGACCCAGTACTTC.

The chain links TRBV10-1 to TRBJ2-3; no clear D gene. Germline V gives CDR1 WNHNN, CDR2 SYGVQD (reference sequence). This CDR3 is 15 amino acids long. Trimming pared 0 bases from V and 4 bases from J, leaving 11 bases between. The CDR3 spells CASSESWVASDTQYF. In DNA, the CDR3 is TGCGCCAGCAGTGAGTCGTGGGTAGCCTCAGATACGCAGTATTTT.

V usage is TRBV1 and J usage is TRBJ2-7; TRBD2 was called by the table and not checked on the DNA. TRBV1 is reported as a pseudogene. This CDR3 spans 15 amino acids. CDR3 region: CTSSLRRDYHYEQYV. CDR3 bases: TGCACCAGCAGTTTACGAAGGGACTACCACTACGAGCAGTACGTC.

This chain joins TRBV25-1 and TRBJ2-7; 10 positions agree with TRBD1. V was pared by 7 bases and J by 7 bases, with 13 bases of the junction left unmatched. CDR3 length: 15 residues. Germline V lookup: CDR1 MGHDK, CDR2 SYGVNS. The CDR3 region is CASTYPGTGDGEQYF. The CDR3 nucleotides are TGTGCCAGCACCTATCCCGGGACAGGGGATGGTGAGCAGTACTTC.

This clone came up a few times. V gene TRBV4-1 combines with J gene TRBJ2-7; D possibly corresponds to TRBD2 (5 bases). The CDR3 is 14 residues long. Trimming took off 0 bases at V and 3 bases at J, with 9 bases between the two ends. CDR1 and CDR2 (germline): MGHRA, YSYEKL. The CDR3 DNA sequence: TGCGCCAGCAGCCAAGAGGCTAGCAGCTACGAGCAGTACTTC. This sequence encodes CASSQEASSYEQYF.

This chain connects TRBV5-6 to TRBJ1-1; possibly TRBD1 for D (5 bases). The CDR3 extends over 16 amino acids. Germline V gene sequence: CDR1 SGHDT, CDR2 YYEEEE. V was pared by 2 bases and J by 0 bases, with 14 bases between. CDR3 DNA: TGTGCCAGCAGCTTCGGTAGGGGCCGATTGAACACTGAAGCTTTCTTT. It encodes CASSFGRGRLNTEAFF.

This clone showed up just once. The J gene is TRBJ1-6, the V gene TRBV4-1, with D possibly TRBD1 on 6 matching bases. Trimming took 0 bases from V and 8 from J, leaving 17 bases between them. Germline-derived CDR1 and CDR2 are MGHRA and YSYEKL. This CDR3 contains 17 residues. The CDR3 sequence is CASSQEGGGAGYSPLHF. In DNA form, the CDR3 reads TGCGCCAGCAGCCAAGAGGGAGGGGGGGCAGGTTATTCACCCCTCCACTTT.

The rearrangement uses TRBV18 and TRBJ1-1, with D perhaps TRBD1 (6 bases). Germline CDR1 reads KGHSH; CDR2 reads LQKENI. The CDR3 sequence is 14 residues long. Deletions cut 3 bases from V and 4 bases from J, with 12 bases between. CDR3 region: CASSPTGWGTEAFF. The CDR3 region has the DNA TGTGCCAGCTCACCTACAGGGTGGGGCACTGAAGCTTTCTTT.

The chain is built from TRBV5-1 and TRBJ1-2; D is possibly TRBD1 (6 bases). The V and J ends lost 0 bases and 4 bases respectively, with 22 bases between them. Per germline, CDR1 SGHRS and CDR2 YFSETQ. The CDR3 spans 18 residues. The CDR3 is CASSLAPPWDTNPYGYTF. CDR3 coding DNA: TGCGCCAGCAGCTTGGCCCCACCCTGGGACACAAATCCCTATGGCTACACCTTC.

The V gene is TRBV19, the J gene TRBJ1-2, with 7 bases lining up with TRBD1. The junction had 5 bases not matched to a gene; V was cut back by 8 bases and J by 2 bases. CDR3 length: 13 residues. Germline loops: CDR1 LNHDA, CDR2 SQIVND (reference sequence). CDR3 residues: CASHGQDNYGYTF. CDR3 nucleotides: TGTGCCAGTCATGGACAGGACAACTATGGCTACACCTTC.

The CDR3 loop is CASSPLTGGNGYTF. DNA for the CDR3: TGTGCCAGCAGTCCCCTGACAGGGGGCAATGGCTACACCTTC. The chain links TRBV28 to TRBJ1-2, with 10 bases identical to TRBD1. Germline V gene data show CDR1 as MDHEN and CDR2 as SYDVKM. The ends lost 5 bases at V and 6 bases at J; junction bases unmatched: 6. The CDR3 consists of 14 residues.

This sequence joins TRBV15 and TRBJ1-1; D not resolved. The V end lost 0 bases, the J end lost 1 base, and 9 bases lay between the germline ends. The CDR3 contains 15 residues. In germline, CDR1 is LNHNV, CDR2 YYDKDF (reference sequence). The CDR3 spells CATSREVAANTEAFF. CDR3 DNA sequence: TGTGCCACCAGCAGAGAGGTAGCAGCGAACACTGAAGCTTTCTTT.

The chain carries TRBV19 and TRBJ1-5; D is unresolved. V shed 3 bases and J shed 4 bases, with 10 bases lying between them. CDR1 LNHDA and CDR2 SQIVND come from the germline V gene (reference sequence). This CDR3 has 14 amino acids. The CDR3: CASSISQSNQPQHF. The CDR3, as DNA: TGTGCCAGTAGTATTAGCCAGAGTAATCAGCCCCAGCATTTT.

CDR3 loop: CASSLITLGSDTQYF. As DNA, the CDR3 is TGTGCCAGCAGTTTAATAACACTAGGGTCAGATACGCAGTATTTT. The rearrangement joins TRBV27 to TRBJ2-3; D possibly corresponds to TRBD2 (5 bases). V was pared by 2 bases and J by 4 bases, with 13 bases between. CDR1 is MNHEY, CDR2 SMNVEV, per germline (reference sequence). The CDR3 is 15 amino acids.

As concerns this clone: At one boundary the junction diverges from the germline segment, which might be a read error. This rearrangement joins TRBV5-1 to TRBJ2-2; D gene unclear. Germline V gene lookup returns CDR1 SGHRS and CDR2 YFSETQ. This CDR3 spans 14 amino acids. Here the CDR3 DNA reads TGCGCCAGCCGCTTGGAGTTCTATACCGGGGAGCTGTTTTTT. It specifies CASRLEFYTGELFF. Drawing the rest from reference TRBV5-1 and TRBJ2-2, the complete variable domain is KAGVTQTPRYLIKTRGQQVTLSCSPISGHRSVSWYQQTPGQGLQFLFEYFSETQRNKGNFPGRFSGRQFSNSRSEMNVSTLELGDSALYLCASRLEFYTGELFFGEGSRLTVL.

The chain employs TRBV23-1 and TRBJ1-1, with D tentatively TRBD1 (6 bases). TRBV23-1 is given ORF status, its function remaining uncertain. The CDR3 loop spans 12 amino acids. With 10 bases removed from V and 0 bases from J, the gap between germline ends came to 9 bases. The CDR3 loop is CATRGVNTEAFF. The CDR3 DNA sequence: TGCGCCACCAGGGGCGTGAACACTGAAGCTTTCTTT.

J is TRBJ1-2 and V is TRBV5-8; 8 positions agree with TRBD1. This CDR3 comprises 15 residues. The germline CDR1 and CDR2 sequences are SGHTS and YDEGEE. The J segment lost 6 bases and the V segment lost 0 bases, leaving 7 bases of the junction unmatched. CDR3 DNA sequence: TGTGCCAGCAGCTTGGGGGACAGGCTCTTCCATGGCTACACCTTC. This gives the protein CASSLGDRLFHGYTF.

This chain connects TRBV6-5 to TRBJ2-7; 10 bases are a match to TRBD1. Germline CDR1 and CDR2: MNHEY and SVGAGI. There are 15 residues in the CDR3. The J segment lost 3 bases and the V segment lost 8 bases, leaving 10 bases of the junction unmatched. The CDR3 sequence is CASERQGADIYEQYV. As DNA, the CDR3 is TGTGCCAGCGAGAGACAGGGGGCTGACATCTACGAGCAGTACGTC.

In DNA, the CDR3 is TGTGCCAGCTCACCCCCGGGAGCCAATAAGCGAGATGAGCAGTTCTTC. Translation: CASSPPGANKRDEQFF. This chain connects TRBV18 to TRBJ2-1; possibly TRBD2 for D (6 bases). The CDR3 contains 16 residues. The V gene lost 3 bases and the J gene lost 8 bases, with 20 bases spanning the gap. Germline assignment: CDR1 KGHSH and CDR2 LQKENI.

This clone was detected many times. This chain connects TRBV7-9 to TRBJ1-1; D remains ambiguous. Per the germline V gene, CDR1 is SEHNR and CDR2 is FQNEAQ (reference sequence). The length of the CDR3 is 12 residues. V was trimmed by 2 bases and J by 8 bases, leaving 9 bases between them. The CDR3 sequence: CASSLPDSEAFF. DNA of the CDR3: TGTGCCAGCAGCTTACCGGACTCCGAAGCTTTCTTT.

The V gene is TRBV28, the J gene TRBJ1-5; a weak D match, TRBD1 (6 bases). CDR1 MDHEN and CDR2 SYDVKM come from the germline V gene. This CDR3 contains 18 residues. V lost 1 base, J lost 2 bases, and 18 bases lay in between. The CDR3 DNA is TGTGCCAGCAGTTTATATGCGGGGGGGCGCAACGGCAATCAGCCCCAGCATTTT. Translated, it gives CASSLYAGGRNGNQPQHF.

This clone has a handful of counts. This chain links TRBV9 with TRBJ2-2, with TRBD2 matching 8 bases. The CDR3 covers 15 residues. CDR1 is SGDLS and CDR2 is YYNGEE in the germline V gene. Trimming removed 5 bases from V and 4 bases from J; junction bases left unmatched: 7. CDR3 residues: CASRPGTSSTGELFF. CDR3 sequence (DNA): TGTGCCAGCAGGCCTGGGACTAGTTCCACCGGGGAGCTGTTTTTT.

The gene calls are TRBV25-1 and TRBJ2-2; D perhaps matches TRBD1 (6 bases). The germline V and J ends were trimmed by 5 bases and 0 bases, with 19 bases remaining between them. Per germline, CDR1 MGHDK and CDR2 SYGVNS. This CDR3 comprises 18 residues. The CDR3 protein is CASSPTPWQGTNTGELFF. CDR3 DNA sequence: TGTGCCAGCAGTCCCACCCCGTGGCAGGGGACGAACACCGGGGAGCTGTTTTTT.

V usage is TRBV24-1 and J usage is TRBJ2-3; 7 nucleotides line up with TRBD1. The CDR3 loop spans 15 amino acids. V lost 4 bases to trimming and J lost 4 bases; unmatched junction nucleotides: 7. The germline CDR1 and CDR2 sequences are KGHDR and SFDVKD. The CDR3 nucleotides are TGTGCCACCAGTGAGTCGACAGGGATCGCAGATACGCAGTATTTT. Residues: CATSESTGIADTQYF.

V is TRBV5-6 and J is TRBJ2-1; TRBD2 matches at 8 bases. Per germline, CDR1 SGHDT and CDR2 YYEEEE. V lost 4 bases, J lost 4 bases, and 10 bases stayed unmatched. The CDR3 extends over 16 amino acids. The CDR3 region is CASSLWLSGVYNEQFF. The DNA of the CDR3 is TGTGCCAGCAGCCTCTGGCTTAGCGGGGTTTACAATGAGCAGTTCTTC. Supplemented by reference TRBV5-6 and TRBJ2-1, the full variable domain reads DAGVTQSPTHLIKTRGQQVTLRCSPKSGHDTVSWYQQALGQGPQFIFQYYEEEERQRGNFPDRFSGHQFPNYSSELNVNALLLGDSALYLCASSLWLSGVYNEQFFGPGTRLTVL.

This clone was seen a few times. The chain links TRBV7-2 to TRBJ1-1; D may be TRBD1 (6 bases). CDR1 and CDR2 (germline): SGHTA, FQGNSA. The CDR3 has 14 residues. V was trimmed by 4 bases and J by 2 bases, leaving 11 bases between them. The CDR3 nucleotides read TGTGCCAGCAGCTGGGGACAACTCAACACTGAAGCTTTCTTT. It encodes CASSWGQLNTEAFF.